Detailed here is one T cell receptor (beta chain). The method was immunoSEQ multiplex PCR; TCRdb's version includes in-frame clones alone and lacks a portion of them. The table includes some 56,000 clones, 90% to 95% detected once. This specimen belongs to a study of technical replicates of blood from several donors. The CDR3 length is 12 residues. Trimming left V 4 bases short and J 10 bases short, with 15 bases between. The germline V gene has CDR1 SQVTM and CDR2 ANQGSEA. This clonotype originated in a human donor in good health. Some clones in this sample may be carry-over from other donors' samples. Sequenced: PBMCs. The chain is built from TRBV29-1 and TRBJ2-3; perhaps TRBD2 as D (6 bases). CDR3 loop: CSVGASRRAQYF. Here the CDR3 DNA reads TGCAGCGTTGGGGCCTCCAGGAGGGCGCAGTATTTT.